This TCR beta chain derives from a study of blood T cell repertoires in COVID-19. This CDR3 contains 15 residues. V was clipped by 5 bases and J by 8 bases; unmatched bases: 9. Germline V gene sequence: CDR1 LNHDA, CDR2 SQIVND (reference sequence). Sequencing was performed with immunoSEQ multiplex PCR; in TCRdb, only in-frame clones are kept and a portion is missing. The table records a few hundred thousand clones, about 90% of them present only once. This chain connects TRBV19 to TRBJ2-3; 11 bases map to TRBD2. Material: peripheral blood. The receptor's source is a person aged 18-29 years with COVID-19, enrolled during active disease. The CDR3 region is CASSLGTSGQGTQYF. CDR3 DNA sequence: TGTGCCAGTAGTCTCGGGACTAGCGGTCAGGGTACGCAGTATTTT.